This T cell receptor beta chain was observed in a study of blood T cell repertoires in COVID-19. The table came from immunoSEQ multiplex PCR; TCRdb's copy has only in-frame clones and leaves some out. Of fewer than 350,000 clones listed, 87% are singletons. Looked up from germline, CDR1 is LNHDA and CDR2 is SQIVND (reference sequence). V was shortened by 6 bases and J by 0 bases, with 11 bases between the two germline ends. The length of the CDR3 is 15 residues. The receptor comes from a woman between 45 and 65 years old who had recovered from COVID-19. Input material: peripheral blood. The J gene is TRBJ1-4, the V gene TRBV19, with D unclear. CDR3 loop: CASRESSATNEKLFF. In DNA, the CDR3 is TGTGCCAGTAGAGAAAGCTCCGCAACTAATGAAAAACTGTTTTTT.